Shown below are 2 T cell receptor beta chains from a single sample sequenced in a study of blood T cell repertoires in COVID-19. The assay was immunoSEQ multiplex PCR, and TCRdb's table has in-frame clones only and misses some. This table holds some 90,000 clones, roughly 80% found once. The specimen was peripheral blood. The source of these receptors is a woman aged 70 to 79 with acute or convalescent COVID-19.

The J gene is TRBJ2-6, the V gene TRBV7-2; D gene unclear. V was clipped by 5 bases and J by 0 bases, with 11 bases between them. Germline CDR1 and CDR2: SGHTA and FQGNSA. CDR3 length: 16 amino acids. CDR3 coding DNA: TGTGCCAGCAGCAACCTAGGTACCTCTGGGGCCAACGTCCTGACTTTC. Its protein product is CASSNLGTSGANVLTF.

J is TRBJ2-1 and V is TRBV5-6, with a possible D match to TRBD1 (6 bases). The V and J ends lost 6 bases and 9 bases respectively, with 16 bases between them. CDR1 is SGHDT, CDR2 YYEEEE, per germline. The CDR3 contains 13 residues. The CDR3 DNA sequence: TGTGCCAGCACCCCAGGGGTAAGGGGTGAGCAGTTCTTC. Translated, it gives CASTPGVRGEQFF.